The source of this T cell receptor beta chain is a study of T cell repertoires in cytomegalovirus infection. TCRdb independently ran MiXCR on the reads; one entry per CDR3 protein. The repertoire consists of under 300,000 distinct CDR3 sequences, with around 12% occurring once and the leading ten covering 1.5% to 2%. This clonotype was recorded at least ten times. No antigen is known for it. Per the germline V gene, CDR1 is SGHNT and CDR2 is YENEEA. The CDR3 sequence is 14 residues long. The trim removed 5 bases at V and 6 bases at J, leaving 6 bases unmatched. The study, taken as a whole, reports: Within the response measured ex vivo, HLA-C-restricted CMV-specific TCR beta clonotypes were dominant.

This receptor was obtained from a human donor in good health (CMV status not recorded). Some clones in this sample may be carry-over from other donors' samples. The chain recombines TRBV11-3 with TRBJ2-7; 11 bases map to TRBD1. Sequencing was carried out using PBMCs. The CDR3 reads CASSISGTGGEQYF. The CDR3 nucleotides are TGTGCCAGCAGCATTTCCGGGACAGGGGGCGAGCAGTACTTC.